This TCR beta chain was observed in a study of cytomegalovirus exposure and HLA in healthy donors. Findings of the study overall: Among the sequence variants, a highly shared cluster was likely an artifact of sequencing. The study recorded 164 TCR beta chains that were cytomegalovirus-associated. TCR beta sequences numbering 15,000 to 20,000 were associated with HLA alleles at 0.05 false discovery rate in a later analysis.

Germline CDR1 and CDR2: SEHNR and FQNEAQ (reference sequence). The CDR3 consists of 15 residues. Trimming left V 2 bases short and J 3 bases short, with 13 bases between. Details on this clone: As yet, its antigen is unknown.

Primers for the PCR totalled 60 Vbeta and 13 Jbeta. Data came from immunoSEQ multiplex PCR; TCRdb stores just in-frame clones and leaves some out. This sample's table has 80,000 to 95,000 clones. The sample consisted of PBMCs. This chain joins TRBV7-9 and TRBJ1-1; D might be TRBD1 (5 bases). This TCR was sampled from a middle-aged man in good health and CMV-seropositive. CDR3 sequence (DNA): TGTGCCAGCAGCTTACTAGGGGATATGTACACTGAAGCTTTCTTT. Translated, it gives CASSLLGDMYTEAFF.